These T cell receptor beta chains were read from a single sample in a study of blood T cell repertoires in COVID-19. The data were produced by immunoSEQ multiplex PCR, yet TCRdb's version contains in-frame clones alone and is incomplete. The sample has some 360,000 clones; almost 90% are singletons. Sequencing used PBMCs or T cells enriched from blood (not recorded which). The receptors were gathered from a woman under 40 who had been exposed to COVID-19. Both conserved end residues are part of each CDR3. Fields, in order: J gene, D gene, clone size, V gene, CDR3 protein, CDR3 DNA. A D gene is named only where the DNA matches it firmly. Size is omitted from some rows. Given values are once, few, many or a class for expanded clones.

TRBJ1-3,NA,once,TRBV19,CASTPTGSFSGNTIYF,TGTGCCAGTACCCCAACAGGGTCATTCTCTGGAAACACCATATATTTT
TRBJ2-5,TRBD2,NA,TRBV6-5,CASRSGTSGSETQYF,TGTGCCAGCAGAAGCGGGACTAGCGGGAGCGAGACCCAGTACTTC
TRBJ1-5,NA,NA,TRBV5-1,CASSLVTGKGQPQHF,TGCGCCAGCAGCTTGGTAACGGGAAAAGGCCAGCCCCAGCATTTT
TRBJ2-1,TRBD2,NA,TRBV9,CASSVLAGESLYNEQFF,TGTGCCAGCAGCGTACTAGCGGGAGAGTCATTATACAATGAGCAGTTCTTC
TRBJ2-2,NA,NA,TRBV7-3,CASSLTAANTGELFF,TGTGCCAGCAGCTTAACGGCGGCGAACACCGGGGAGCTGTTTTTT
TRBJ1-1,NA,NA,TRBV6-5,CASSYSAGNTEAFF,TGTGCCAGCAGTTACTCAGCCGGGAACACTGAAGCTTTCTTT
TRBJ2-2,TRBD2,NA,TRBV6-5,CASRPSGVTGELFF,TGTGCCAGCAGGCCTAGCGGGGTCACCGGGGAGCTGTTTTTT
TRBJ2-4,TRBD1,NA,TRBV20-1,CSASPGQENIQYF,TGCAGTGCTAGTCCGGGACAGGAAAACATTCAGTACTTC
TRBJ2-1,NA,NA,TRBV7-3,CASSSAGSSYNEQFF,TGTGCCAGCAGCTCTGCGGGCAGCTCCTACAATGAGCAGTTCTTC
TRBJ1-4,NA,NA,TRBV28,CASSSGVANEKLFF,TGTGCCAGCAGCTCGGGAGTGGCTAATGAAAAACTGTTTTTT
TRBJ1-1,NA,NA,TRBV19,CASRMRGTGGNTEAFF,TGTGCCAGTAGAATGAGGGGAACGGGGGGAAACACTGAAGCTTTCTTT
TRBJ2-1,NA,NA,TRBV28,CASSLVGPGYNEQFF,TGTGCCAGCAGTTTGGTGGGGCCGGGTTACAATGAGCAGTTCTTC
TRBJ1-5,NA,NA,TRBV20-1,CSASPSPDQPQHF,TGCAGTGCTAGTCCGAGCCCGGATCAGCCCCAGCATTTT
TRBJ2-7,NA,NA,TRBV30,CAWSPTPRYEQYF,TGTGCCTGGAGTCCCACACCACGCTACGAGCAGTACTTC
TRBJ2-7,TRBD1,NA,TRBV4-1,CASGDRDNSYEQYF,TGCGCCAGCGGCGACAGGGACAACTCCTACGAGCAGTACTTC
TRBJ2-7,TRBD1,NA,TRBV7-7,CASSPGTGELEQYF,TGTGCTAGCAGCCCTGGGACAGGGGAGCTCGAGCAGTACTTC
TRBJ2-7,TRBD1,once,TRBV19,CASSIGQGTAYEQYF,TGTGCCAGTAGTATAGGCCAAGGGACAGCCTACGAGCAGTACTTC
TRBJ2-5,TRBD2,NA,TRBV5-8,CASSLAGGPQETQYF,TGTGCCAGCAGCTTGGCGGGAGGGCCCCAAGAGACCCAGTACTTC
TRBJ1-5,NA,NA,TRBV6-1,CASSHEQGLNQPQHF,TGTGCCAGCAGCCATGAACAGGGTTTGAATCAGCCCCAGCATTTT
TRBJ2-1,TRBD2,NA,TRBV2,CASRTFSGGHNEQFF,TGTGCCAGCAGGACATTTAGCGGGGGCCACAATGAGCAGTTCTTC
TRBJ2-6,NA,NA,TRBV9,CASSVSGQRTTGANVLTF,TGTGCCAGCAGCGTCTCAGGACAGAGGACGACTGGGGCCAACGTCCTGACTTTC
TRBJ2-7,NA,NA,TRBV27,CASSFAQGGYEQYF,TGTGCCAGCAGTTTTGCGCAGGGGGGCTACGAGCAGTACTTC
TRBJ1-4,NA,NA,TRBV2,CASYRGALEKLFF,TGTGCCAGCTACCGGGGGGCGTTGGAAAAACTGTTTTTT
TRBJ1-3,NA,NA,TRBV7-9,CASSPPRAGNTIYF,TGTGCCAGCAGCCCCCCCCGAGCTGGAAACACCATATATTTT
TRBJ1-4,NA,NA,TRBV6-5,CASAHHEKLFF,TGTGCCAGTGCGCACCACGAAAAACTGTTTTTT
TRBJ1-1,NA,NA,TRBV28,CASSLGSGTEAFF,TGTGCCAGCAGTTTAGGGTCAGGGACTGAAGCTTTCTTT
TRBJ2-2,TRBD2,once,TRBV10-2,CASIDVAGGASGELFF,TGCGCCAGCATAGATGTAGCGGGAGGGGCATCCGGGGAGCTGTTTTTT
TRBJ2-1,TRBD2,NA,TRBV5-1,CASLRTSGSNNEQFF,TGCGCCAGCTTAAGGACTAGCGGGAGTAACAATGAGCAGTTCTTC
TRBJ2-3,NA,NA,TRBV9,CASSVVEKGVTDTQYF,TGTGCCAGCAGCGTAGTGGAGAAGGGGGTCACAGATACGCAGTATTTT
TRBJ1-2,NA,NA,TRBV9,CASTGNNYGYTF,TGTGCCAGCACAGGAAATAACTATGGCTACACCTTC
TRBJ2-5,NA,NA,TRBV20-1,CSAKRVETQYF,TGCAGTGCTAAAAGAGTAGAGACCCAGTACTTC
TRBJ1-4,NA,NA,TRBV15,CATDNRDRNEKLFF,TGTGCCACGGACAACAGGGACCGTAATGAAAAACTGTTTTTT
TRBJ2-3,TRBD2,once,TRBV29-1,CSVLAEVRSRTDTQYF,TGCAGCGTACTAGCGGAAGTAAGAAGCCGCACAGATACGCAGTATTTT
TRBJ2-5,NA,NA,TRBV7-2,CASTPYVQETQYF,TGTGCCAGCACTCCCTACGTCCAAGAGACCCAGTACTTC
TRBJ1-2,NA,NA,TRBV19,CASSIAQNYGYTF,TGTGCCAGTAGTATAGCCCAGAACTATGGCTACACCTTC
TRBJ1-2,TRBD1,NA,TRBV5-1,CASSPDRPRDGYTF,TGCGCCAGCAGCCCGGACAGGCCCCGTGATGGCTACACCTTC
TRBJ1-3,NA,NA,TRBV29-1,CSVEAGTGNTIYF,TGCAGCGTTGAAGCGGGGACTGGAAACACCATATATTTT
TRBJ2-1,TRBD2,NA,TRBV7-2,CASSLVFGLAANEQFF,TGTGCCAGCAGCTTAGTCTTCGGACTAGCGGCTAATGAGCAGTTCTTC
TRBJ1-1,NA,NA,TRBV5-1,CASGVRAGALNTEAFF,TGCGCCAGCGGGGTACGGGCAGGGGCCCTGAACACTGAAGCTTTCTTT
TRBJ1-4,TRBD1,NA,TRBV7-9,CASSSTGVINEKLFF,TGTGCCAGCAGCTCCACAGGGGTAATTAATGAAAAACTGTTTTTT
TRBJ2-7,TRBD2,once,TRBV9,CASSASGLVTEQYF,TGTGCCAGCAGCGCGTCGGGACTAGTCACTGAGCAGTACTTC
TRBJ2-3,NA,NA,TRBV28,CATAEGITDTQYF,TGTGCCACCGCGGAGGGTATCACAGATACGCAGTATTTT
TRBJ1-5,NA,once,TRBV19,CASSIRGGASVNQPQHF,TGTGCCAGTAGTATAAGGGGGGGGGCGTCCGTCAATCAGCCCCAGCATTTT
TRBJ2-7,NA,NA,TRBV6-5,CASSFKQGFKPGQQYF,TGTGCCAGCAGTTTTAAACAGGGATTTAAACCCGGGCAGCAGTACTTC
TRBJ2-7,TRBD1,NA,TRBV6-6,CASSYDGTAYEQYF,TGTGCCAGCAGTTACGACGGGACAGCATACGAGCAGTACTTC
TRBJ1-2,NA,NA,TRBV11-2,CASSFGLTYGYTF,TGTGCCAGCAGCTTTGGACTCACTTATGGCTACACCTTC
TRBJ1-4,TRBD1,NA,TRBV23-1,CASSRTDRVTNEKLFF,TGCGCCAGCAGCCGTACGGACAGGGTGACTAATGAAAAACTGTTTTTT